The clone carrying this TCR beta chain was recorded only once. What it binds is not known. The source of the sample is a study of T cells in narcolepsy. Clones were read by immunoSEQ multiplex PCR, and TCRdb kept only the in-frame ones, dropping some. The table has about 30,000 clones, about four fifths seen once. Broader study findings: Some memory CD4+ repertoires had no autoreactive clone sequences. Blood of same and different patients, but not healthy controls, reportedly held recurring autoreactive clonotypes.

V dropped 3 bases and J dropped 2 bases, with 8 bases sitting between them. This CDR3 has 14 amino acids. CDR1 is SEHNR and CDR2 is FQNEAQ in the germline V gene (reference sequence). The sequencing sample was made of CD45RA- memory CD4+ T cells from PBMCs. This chain connects TRBV7-9 to TRBJ1-5; tentative D call: TRBD1 (6 bases). The TCR comes from a human donor with narcolepsy. Here the CDR3 reads CASSFEGGNQPQHF. Here the CDR3 DNA reads TGTGCCAGCAGCTTCGAGGGGGGCAATCAGCCCCAGCATTTT.